This T cell receptor beta chain was documented in a study of T-cell reconstitution after alpha-beta-depleted transplantation in children. The library targeted TCRbeta and was prepared with unique molecular identifiers. TCRdb analysed the PCR reads with MiXCR anew, one entry per CDR3 protein. The table includes around 130,000 distinct CDR3 sequences, about 9.6% detected once. In germline, CDR1 is DFQATT, CDR2 SNEGSKA (reference sequence). The CDR3 runs 15 residues. Study-wide points: Several hundred rapidly expanded clones from non-depleted graft cells reportedly supplied alpha-beta T cells about two months post-transplant. After transplant, high TCRbeta diversity at day 60 in some patients arose from surviving recipient T cells and thymic progenitors. The main origin of T-cell counts and diversity one year after transplant was newly produced T cells.

Worth noting for this clonotype: The antigen remains undetermined. One base away lies a much larger clone, so this may be a sequencing read error.

The J gene is TRBJ1-5, the V gene TRBV20-1; a weak D match, TRBD1 (6 bases). The TCR comes from a girl in the first two years of life who had a stem cell transplant for combined immunodeficiency, so the T cells may come from the graft donor. The source was PBMCs, mostly from graft donor cells, collected 180 days after TCRalphabeta/CD19-depleted stem cell transplant. The CDR3 loop reads CSARGRGWQDQPHHF. The CDR3 DNA reads as TGCAGTGCTAGAGGCAGGGGATGGCAGGATCAGCCCCACCATTTT.